This record concerns one T cell receptor beta chain sequence. This sample is drawn from a study of cytotoxic CD8 clonotypes in ibrutinib-treated CLL. Germline V lookup: CDR1 MNHNY, CDR2 SVGAGI (reference sequence). V was clipped by 2 bases and J by 2 bases, with 9 bases between them. The CDR3 consists of 14 residues. The data were produced by immunoSEQ multiplex PCR, yet TCRdb's version contains in-frame clones alone and is incomplete. The sample has approximately 200,000 clones, roughly 72% seen once. The sequences come from PBMCs, collected after 24 months of ibrutinib treatment. The chain couples TRBV6-6 to TRBJ2-5; no definite D call. The clonotype originates from a human donor with chronic lymphocytic leukemia. CDR3 bases: TGTGCCAGCAGTTACCGCGGCAGACAAGAGACCCAGTACTTC. Amino acids: CASSYRGRQETQYF.